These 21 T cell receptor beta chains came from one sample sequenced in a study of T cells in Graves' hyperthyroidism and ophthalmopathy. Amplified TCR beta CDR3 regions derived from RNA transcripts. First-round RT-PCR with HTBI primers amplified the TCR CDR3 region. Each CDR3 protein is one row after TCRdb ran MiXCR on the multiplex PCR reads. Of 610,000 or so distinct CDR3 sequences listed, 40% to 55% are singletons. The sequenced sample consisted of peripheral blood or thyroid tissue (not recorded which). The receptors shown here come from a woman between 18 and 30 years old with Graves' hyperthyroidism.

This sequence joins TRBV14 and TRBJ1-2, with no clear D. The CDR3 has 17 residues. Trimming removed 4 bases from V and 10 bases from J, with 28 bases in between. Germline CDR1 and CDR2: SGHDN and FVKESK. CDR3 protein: CASSLRLASGSIHVYTF. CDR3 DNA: TGTGCCAGCAGCCTGCGCCTGGCTAGCGGGAGTATTCATGTCTACACCTTC.

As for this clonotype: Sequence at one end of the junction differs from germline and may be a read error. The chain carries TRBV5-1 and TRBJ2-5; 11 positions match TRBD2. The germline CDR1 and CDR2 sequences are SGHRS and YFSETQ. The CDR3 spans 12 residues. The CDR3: CASSYSGGDLFF. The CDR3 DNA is TGCGCCAGCAGCTATAGCGGGGGGGATCTGTTCTTC.

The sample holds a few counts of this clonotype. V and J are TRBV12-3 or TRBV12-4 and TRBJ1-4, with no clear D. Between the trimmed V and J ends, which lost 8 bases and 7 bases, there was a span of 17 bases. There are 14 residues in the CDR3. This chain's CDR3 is CASSPRALGEKLFF. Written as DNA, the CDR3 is TGTGCCAGCTCACCCCGAGCCCTGGGTGAAAAACTGTTTTTT.

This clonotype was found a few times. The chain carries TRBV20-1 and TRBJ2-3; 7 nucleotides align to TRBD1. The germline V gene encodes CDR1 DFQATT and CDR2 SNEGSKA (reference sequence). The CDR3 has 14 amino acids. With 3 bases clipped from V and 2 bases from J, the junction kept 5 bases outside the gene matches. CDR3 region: CSASRQGYTDTQYF. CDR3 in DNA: TGCAGTGCTAGCAGACAGGGATACACAGATACGCAGTATTTT.

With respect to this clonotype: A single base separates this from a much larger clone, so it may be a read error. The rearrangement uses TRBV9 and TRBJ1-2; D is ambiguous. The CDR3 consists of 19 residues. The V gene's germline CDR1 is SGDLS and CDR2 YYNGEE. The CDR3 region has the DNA TGTGCCAGCAGCCCCCCCTCGAGGAAGAGCTTGTTATCTAACTATGGCTTCACCTTC. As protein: CASSPPSRKSLLSNYGFTF.

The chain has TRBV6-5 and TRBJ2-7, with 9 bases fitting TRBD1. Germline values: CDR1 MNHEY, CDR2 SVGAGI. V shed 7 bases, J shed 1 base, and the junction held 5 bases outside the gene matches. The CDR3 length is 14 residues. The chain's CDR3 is CASTSGTGSYEQYF. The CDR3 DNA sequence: TGTGCCAGCACCTCAGGGACAGGGTCCTACGAGCAGTACTTC.

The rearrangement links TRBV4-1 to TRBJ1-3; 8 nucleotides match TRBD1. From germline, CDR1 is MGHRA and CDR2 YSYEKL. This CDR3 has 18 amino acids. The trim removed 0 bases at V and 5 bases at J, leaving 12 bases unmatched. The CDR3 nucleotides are TGCGCCAGCAGCCAAGATGGGGCCAGGGGGCTATTTAGAAACACCATATATTTT. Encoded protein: CASSQDGARGLFRNTIYF.

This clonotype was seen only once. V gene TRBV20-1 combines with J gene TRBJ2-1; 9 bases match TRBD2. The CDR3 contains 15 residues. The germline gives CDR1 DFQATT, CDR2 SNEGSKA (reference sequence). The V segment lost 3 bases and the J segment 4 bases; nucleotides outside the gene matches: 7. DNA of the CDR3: TGCAGTGCTAGCCCCCCGGGACTAGCATACAATGAGCAGTTCTTC. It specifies CSASPPGLAYNEQFF.

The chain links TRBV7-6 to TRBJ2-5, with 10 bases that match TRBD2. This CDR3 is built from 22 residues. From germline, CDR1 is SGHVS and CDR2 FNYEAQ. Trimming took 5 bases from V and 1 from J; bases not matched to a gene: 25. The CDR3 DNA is TGTGCCAGCAGCCCCAACCGTGGCTCTGGAAAAGCGGGAGGGCCTGTCCAAGAGACCCAGTACTTC. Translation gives CASSPNRGSGKAGGPVQETQYF.

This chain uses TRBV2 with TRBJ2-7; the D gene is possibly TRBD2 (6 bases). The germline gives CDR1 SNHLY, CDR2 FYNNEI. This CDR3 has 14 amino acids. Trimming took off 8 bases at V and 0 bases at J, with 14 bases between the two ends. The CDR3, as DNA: TGTGCCAGCGTAGCGGCAGGATCCTCCTACGAGCAGTACTTC. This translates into CASVAAGSSYEQYF.

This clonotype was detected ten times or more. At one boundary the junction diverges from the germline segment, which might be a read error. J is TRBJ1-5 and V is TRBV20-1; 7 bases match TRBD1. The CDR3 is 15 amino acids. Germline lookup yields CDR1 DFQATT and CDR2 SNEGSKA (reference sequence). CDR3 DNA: TGCAGTGCTCGAGACGGACAGGAGATCAATCAGCCCCAGCATTTT. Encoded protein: CSARDGQEINQPQHF.

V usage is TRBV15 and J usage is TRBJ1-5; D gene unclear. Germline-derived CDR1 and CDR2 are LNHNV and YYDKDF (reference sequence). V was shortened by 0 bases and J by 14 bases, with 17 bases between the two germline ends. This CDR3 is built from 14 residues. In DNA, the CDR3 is TGTGCCACCAGCAGAGATGCTAGGATCGGCAATGAGCATTTT. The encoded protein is CATSRDARIGNEHF.

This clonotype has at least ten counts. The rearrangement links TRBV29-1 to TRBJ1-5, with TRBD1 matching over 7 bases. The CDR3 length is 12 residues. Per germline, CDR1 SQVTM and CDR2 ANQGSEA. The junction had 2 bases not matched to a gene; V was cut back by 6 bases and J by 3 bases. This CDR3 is CSVGQDNQPQHF. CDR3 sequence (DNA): TGCAGCGTCGGACAGGACAATCAGCCCCAGCATTTT.

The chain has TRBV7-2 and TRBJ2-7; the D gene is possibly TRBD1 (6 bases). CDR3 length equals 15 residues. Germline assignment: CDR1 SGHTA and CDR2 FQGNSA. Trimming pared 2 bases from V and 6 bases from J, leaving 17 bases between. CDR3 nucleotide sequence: TGTGCCAGCAGCTTAAACAGGGTCGTCAATTTCGAGCAGTACTTC. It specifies CASSLNRVVNFEQYF.

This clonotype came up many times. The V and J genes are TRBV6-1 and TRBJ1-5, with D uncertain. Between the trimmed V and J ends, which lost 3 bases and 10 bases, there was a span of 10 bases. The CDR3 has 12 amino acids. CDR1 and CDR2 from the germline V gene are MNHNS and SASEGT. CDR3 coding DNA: TGTGCCAGCAGTGACCGGGCAGCTCCCCAGCATTTT. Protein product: CASSDRAAPQHF.

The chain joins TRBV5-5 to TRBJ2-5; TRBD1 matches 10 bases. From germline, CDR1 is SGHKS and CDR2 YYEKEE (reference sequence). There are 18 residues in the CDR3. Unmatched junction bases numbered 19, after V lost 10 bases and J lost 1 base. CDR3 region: CACNPGQGNVGGQETQYF. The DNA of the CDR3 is TGTGCCTGCAATCCGGGACAGGGGAATGTAGGTGGCCAAGAGACCCAGTACTTC.

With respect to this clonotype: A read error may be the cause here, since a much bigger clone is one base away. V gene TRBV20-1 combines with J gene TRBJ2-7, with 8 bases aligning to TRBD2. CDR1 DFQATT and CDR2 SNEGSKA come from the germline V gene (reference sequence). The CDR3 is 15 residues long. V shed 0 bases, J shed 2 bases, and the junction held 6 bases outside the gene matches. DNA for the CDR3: TGCAGTGCTAGAGATCGGGGACTAGGGGCCTACGAGCAGTACTTC. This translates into CSARDRGLGAYEQYF.

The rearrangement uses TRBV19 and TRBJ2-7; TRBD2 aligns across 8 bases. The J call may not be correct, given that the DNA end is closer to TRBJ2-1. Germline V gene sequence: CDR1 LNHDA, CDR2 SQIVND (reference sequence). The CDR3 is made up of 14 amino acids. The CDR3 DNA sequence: TGTGCCAGTAGTATTACCGGGACTAGTAATGAGCAGTTCTTC. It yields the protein CASSITGTSNEQFF.

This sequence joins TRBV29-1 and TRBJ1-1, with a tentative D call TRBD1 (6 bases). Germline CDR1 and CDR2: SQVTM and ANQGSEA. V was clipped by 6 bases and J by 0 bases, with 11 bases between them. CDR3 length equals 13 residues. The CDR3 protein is CSVETGLNTEAFF. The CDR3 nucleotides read TGCAGCGTGGAAACAGGGCTGAACACTGAAGCTTTCTTT.

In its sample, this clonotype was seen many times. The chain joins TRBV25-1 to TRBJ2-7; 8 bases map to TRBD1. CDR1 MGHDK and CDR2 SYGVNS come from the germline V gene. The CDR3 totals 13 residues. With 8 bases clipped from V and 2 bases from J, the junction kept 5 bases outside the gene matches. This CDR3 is CASGRTGTYEQYF. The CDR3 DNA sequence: TGTGCCAGCGGGAGGACAGGGACCTACGAGCAGTACTTC.

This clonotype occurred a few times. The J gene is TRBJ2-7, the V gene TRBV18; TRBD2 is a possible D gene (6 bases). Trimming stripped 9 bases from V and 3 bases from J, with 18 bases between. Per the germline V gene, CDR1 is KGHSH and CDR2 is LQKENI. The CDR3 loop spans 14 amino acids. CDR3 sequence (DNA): TGTGCCAGTTCAGCCGGGACTGACAACTACGAGCAGTACTTC. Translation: CASSAGTDNYEQYF.